Sequencing of this T cell receptor beta chain was carried out in a study of T cell repertoires in cytomegalovirus infection. As for the study in general: Matching HLA type, along with CMV infection, was indicated by public TCR beta signatures. Overall study findings and caveats: There were carriers of CMV plus the relevant HLA, and cumulative public TCR beta family frequency identified them. HLA-C-restricted TCR beta clonotypes specific for CMV led the ex vivo response.

This CDR3 spans 14 amino acids. Germline V gene lookup returns CDR1 MNHNY and CDR2 SVGAGI (reference sequence). TCRdb analysed the reads with MiXCR anew, one entry per CDR3 protein. In the table there are approximately 130,000 distinct CDR3 sequences, less than 9.5% of which are singletons. This clonotype was recorded only once. Its antigen is undetermined. With a much larger clone just one base away, this may be a read error. This TCR was recovered from a human donor in good health (CMV status not recorded). Some clones in this sample may be carry-over from other donors' samples. The chain combines TRBV6-6 with TRBJ1-4; 7 bases fit TRBD1. Sequencing was carried out using PBMCs. CDR3 loop: CASRRQGTNQKLFF. As DNA, the CDR3 is TGTGCCAGCAGAAGACAGGGAACTAATCAAAAACTGTTTTTT.